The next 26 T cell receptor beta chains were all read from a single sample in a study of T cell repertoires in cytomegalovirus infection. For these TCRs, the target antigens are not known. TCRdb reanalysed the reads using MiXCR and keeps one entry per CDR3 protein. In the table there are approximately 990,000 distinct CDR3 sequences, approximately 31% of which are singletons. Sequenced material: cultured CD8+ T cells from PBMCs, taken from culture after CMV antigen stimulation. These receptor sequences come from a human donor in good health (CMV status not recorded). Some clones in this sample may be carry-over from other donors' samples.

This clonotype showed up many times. CDR3 in DNA: TGTGCCAGCAGCCACCCCCCTTACAATGAGCAGTTCTTC. Translation gives CASSHPPYNEQFF. This rearrangement joins TRBV7-2 to TRBJ2-1, with D hard to call. This CDR3 comprises 13 residues. Trimming took off 5 bases at V and 4 bases at J, with 9 bases between the two ends. Germline V gene sequence: CDR1 SGHTA, CDR2 FQGNSA.

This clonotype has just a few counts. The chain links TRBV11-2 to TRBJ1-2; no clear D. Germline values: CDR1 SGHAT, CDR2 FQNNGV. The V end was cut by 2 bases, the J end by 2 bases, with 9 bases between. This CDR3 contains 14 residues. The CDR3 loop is CASSLNTRNYGYTF. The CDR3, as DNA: TGTGCCAGCAGCTTAAATACGAGGAACTATGGCTACACCTTC.

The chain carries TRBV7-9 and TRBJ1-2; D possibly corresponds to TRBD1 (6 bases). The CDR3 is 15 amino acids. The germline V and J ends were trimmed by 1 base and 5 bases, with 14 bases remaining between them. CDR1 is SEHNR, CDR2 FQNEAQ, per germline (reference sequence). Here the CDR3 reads CASSLDQGLQYGYTF. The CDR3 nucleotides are TGTGCCAGCAGCTTAGATCAGGGGCTCCAGTATGGCTACACCTTC.

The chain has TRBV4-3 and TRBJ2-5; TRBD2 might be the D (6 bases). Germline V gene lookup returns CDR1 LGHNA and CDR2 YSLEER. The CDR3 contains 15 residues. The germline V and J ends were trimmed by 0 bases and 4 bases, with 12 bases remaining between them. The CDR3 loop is CASSQDGGVVETQYF. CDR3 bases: TGCGCCAGCAGCCAAGATGGAGGGGTGGTAGAGACCCAGTACTTC.

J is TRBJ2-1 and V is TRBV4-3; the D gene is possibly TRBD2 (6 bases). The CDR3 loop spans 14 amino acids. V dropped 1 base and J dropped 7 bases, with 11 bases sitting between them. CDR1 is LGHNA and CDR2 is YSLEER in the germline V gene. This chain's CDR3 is CASSQGGDRNEQFF. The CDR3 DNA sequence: TGCGCCAGCAGCCAAGGGGGGGATAGAAATGAGCAGTTCTTC.

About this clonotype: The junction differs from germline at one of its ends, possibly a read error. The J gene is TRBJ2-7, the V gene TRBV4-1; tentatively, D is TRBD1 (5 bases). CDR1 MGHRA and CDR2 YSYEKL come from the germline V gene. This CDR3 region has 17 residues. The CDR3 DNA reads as TGTGCCAGCAGCCAAGGCGATCACAGGTACTCTCTCGGTGAGGAGTACTTC. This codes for CASSQGDHRYSLGEEYF.

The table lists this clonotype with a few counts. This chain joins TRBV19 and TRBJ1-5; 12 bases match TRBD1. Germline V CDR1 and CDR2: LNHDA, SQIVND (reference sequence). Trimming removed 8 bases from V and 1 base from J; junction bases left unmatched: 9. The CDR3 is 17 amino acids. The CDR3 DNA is TGTGCCAGTGCGACCGGGACAGGGGGCCGGAGCAATCAGCCCCAGCATTTT. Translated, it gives CASATGTGGRSNQPQHF.

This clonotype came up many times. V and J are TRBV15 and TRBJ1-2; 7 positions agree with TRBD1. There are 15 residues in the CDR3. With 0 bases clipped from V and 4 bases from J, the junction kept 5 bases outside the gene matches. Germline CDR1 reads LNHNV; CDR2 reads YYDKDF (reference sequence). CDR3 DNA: TGTGCCACCAGCAGAGATCAAGACAGGGTCTATGGCTACACCTTC. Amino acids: CATSRDQDRVYGYTF.

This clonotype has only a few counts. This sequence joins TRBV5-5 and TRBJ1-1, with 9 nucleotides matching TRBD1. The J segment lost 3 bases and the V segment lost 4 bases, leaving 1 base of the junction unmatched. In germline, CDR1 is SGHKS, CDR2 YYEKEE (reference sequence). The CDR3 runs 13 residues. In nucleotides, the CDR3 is TGTGCCAGCAGCCGGGACAGGGACACTGAAGCTTTCTTT. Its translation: CASSRDRDTEAFF.

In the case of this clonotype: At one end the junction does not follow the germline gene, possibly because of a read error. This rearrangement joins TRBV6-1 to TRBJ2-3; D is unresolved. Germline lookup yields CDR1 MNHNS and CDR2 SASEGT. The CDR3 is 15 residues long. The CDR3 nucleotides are TGTGTCAGCAGTGAAGCCCCAACAGCCACAGATACGCAGTATTTT. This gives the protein CVSSEAPTATDTQYF.

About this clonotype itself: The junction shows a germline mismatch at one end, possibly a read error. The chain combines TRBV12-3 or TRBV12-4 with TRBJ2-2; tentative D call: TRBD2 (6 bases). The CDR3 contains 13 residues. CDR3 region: CVGWGDFTGELFF. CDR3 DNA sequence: TGCGTGGGATGGGGGGATTTCACCGGGGAGCTGTTTTTT.

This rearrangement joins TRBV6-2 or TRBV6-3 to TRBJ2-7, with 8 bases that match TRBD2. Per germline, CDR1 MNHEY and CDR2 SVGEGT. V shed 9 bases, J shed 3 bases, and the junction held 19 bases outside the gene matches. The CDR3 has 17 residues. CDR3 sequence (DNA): TGTGCCAGTTCTCCCCTCCTACTAGCGGACTTAGACTACGAGCAGTACGTC. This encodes CASSPLLLADLDYEQYV.

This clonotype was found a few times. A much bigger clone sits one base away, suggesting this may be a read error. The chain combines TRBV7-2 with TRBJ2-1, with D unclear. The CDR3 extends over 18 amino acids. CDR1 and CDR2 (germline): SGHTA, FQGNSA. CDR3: CANSLTWGMFSSYNEQFF. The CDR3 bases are TGTGCCAACAGCTTAACTTGGGGTATGTTTAGCTCCTACAATGAGCAGTTCTTC.

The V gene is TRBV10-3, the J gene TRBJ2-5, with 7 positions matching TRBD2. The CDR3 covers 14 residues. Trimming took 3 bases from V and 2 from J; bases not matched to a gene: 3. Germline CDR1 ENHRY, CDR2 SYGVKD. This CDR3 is CAISEVGGQETQYF. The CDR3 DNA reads TGTGCCATCAGTGAAGTGGGGGGGCAAGAGACCCAGTACTTC.

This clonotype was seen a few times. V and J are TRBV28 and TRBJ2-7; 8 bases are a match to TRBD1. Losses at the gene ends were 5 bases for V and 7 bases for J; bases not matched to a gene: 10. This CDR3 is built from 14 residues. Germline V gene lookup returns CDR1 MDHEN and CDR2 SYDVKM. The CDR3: CASSAGTGFVEQYV. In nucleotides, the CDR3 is TGTGCCAGCAGTGCCGGGACAGGTTTTGTAGAGCAGTACGTC.

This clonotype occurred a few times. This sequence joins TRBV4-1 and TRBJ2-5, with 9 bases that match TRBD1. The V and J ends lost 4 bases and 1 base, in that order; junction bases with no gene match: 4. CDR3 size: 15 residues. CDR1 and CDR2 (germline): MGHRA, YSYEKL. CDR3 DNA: TGCGCCAGCAGCCCGGACAGGGGACCCCAAGAGACCCAGTACTTC. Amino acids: CASSPDRGPQETQYF.

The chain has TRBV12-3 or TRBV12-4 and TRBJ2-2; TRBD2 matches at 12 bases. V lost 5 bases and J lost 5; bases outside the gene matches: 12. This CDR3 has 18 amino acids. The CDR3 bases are TGTGCCAGCAGTCCCGGCTCTAGCGGGGGGGTTTATACCGGGGAGCTGTTTTTT. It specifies CASSPGSSGGVYTGELFF.

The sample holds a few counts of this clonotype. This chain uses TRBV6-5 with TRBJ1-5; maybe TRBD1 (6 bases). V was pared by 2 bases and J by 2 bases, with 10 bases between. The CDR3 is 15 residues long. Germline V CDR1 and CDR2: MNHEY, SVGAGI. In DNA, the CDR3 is TGTGCCAGCAGTTACAGGGGGTATGGCAATCAGCCCCAGCATTTT. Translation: CASSYRGYGNQPQHF.

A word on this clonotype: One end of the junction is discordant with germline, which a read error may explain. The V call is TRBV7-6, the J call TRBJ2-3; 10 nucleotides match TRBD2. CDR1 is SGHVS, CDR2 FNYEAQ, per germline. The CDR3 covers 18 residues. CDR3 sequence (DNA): TGTGCTAGCAGCTTAGGAGCGGGGGGGAAAGTCCCGACAGATACGCAGTATTTT. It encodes CASSLGAGGKVPTDTQYF.

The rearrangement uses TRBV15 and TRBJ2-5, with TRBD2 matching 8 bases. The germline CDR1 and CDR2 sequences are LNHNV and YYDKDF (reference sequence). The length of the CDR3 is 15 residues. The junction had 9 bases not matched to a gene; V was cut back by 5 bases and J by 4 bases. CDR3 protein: CATSLGLAGRETQYF. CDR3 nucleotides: TGTGCCACCAGCCTAGGACTAGCCGGGCGAGAGACCCAGTACTTC.

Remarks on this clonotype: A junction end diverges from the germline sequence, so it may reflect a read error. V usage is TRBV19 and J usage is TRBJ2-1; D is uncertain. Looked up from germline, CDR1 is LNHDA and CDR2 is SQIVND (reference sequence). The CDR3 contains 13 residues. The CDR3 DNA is TGTGCCAATAGTATCGACGAGTACAATGAGCAGTTCTTC. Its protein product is CANSIDEYNEQFF.

CDR3 sequence reads: CASSLAQRVSTDTQYF. For the CDR3, the DNA is TGTGCCAGCAGCTTAGCGCAGCGGGTTAGCACAGATACGCAGTATTTT. The rearrangement links TRBV7-9 to TRBJ2-3; tentatively, D is TRBD2 (6 bases). The CDR3 totals 16 residues. Germline CDR1 reads SEHNR; CDR2 reads FQNEAQ (reference sequence). V was trimmed by 0 bases and J by 0 bases, leaving 10 bases between them.

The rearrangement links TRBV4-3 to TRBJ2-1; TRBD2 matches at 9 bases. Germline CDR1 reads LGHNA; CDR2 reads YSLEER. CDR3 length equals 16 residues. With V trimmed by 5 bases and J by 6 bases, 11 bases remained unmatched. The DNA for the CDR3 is TGCGCCAGCAGCGAATCCGCGAGCGGGGGGTTCAATGAGCAGTTCTTC. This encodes CASSESASGGFNEQFF.

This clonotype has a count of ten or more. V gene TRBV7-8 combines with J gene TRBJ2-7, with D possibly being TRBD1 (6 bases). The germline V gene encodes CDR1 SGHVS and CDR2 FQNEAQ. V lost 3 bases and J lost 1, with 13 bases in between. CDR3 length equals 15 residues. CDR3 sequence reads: CASSFPDRPSYEQYF. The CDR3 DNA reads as TGTGCCAGCAGCTTCCCCGACAGGCCGTCCTACGAGCAGTACTTC.

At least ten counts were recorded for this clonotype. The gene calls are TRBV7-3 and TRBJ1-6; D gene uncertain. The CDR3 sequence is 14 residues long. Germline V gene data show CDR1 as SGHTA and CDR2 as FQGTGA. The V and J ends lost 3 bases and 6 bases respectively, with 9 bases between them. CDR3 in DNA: TGTGCCAGCAGCTTGGGAAGGATTAATTCACCCCTCCACTTT. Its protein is CASSLGRINSPLHF.

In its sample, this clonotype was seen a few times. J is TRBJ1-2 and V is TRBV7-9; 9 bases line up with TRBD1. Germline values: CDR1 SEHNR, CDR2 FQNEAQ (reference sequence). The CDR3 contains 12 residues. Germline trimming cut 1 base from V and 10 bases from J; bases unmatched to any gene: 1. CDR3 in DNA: TGTGCCAGCAGCTTAGGACAGGGGGACTACACCTTC. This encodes CASSLGQGDYTF. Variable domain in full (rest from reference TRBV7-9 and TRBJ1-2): DTGVSQNPRHKITKRGQNVTFRCDPISEHNRLYWYRQTLGQGPEFLTYFQNEAQLEKSRLLSDRFSAERPKGSFSTLEIQRTEQGDSAMYLCASSLGQGDYTFGSGTRLTVV.